This entry lists 20 T cell receptor beta chains sequenced from one sample in a study of regulatory dendritic cells for organ transplantation. No antigens are known for them. Sorted T cells were CFSE-labeled and cultured more than 4 days with allogeneic regulatory or mature dendritic cells at 1:10. Some clones are missing from TCRdb's copy, which holds only in-frame ones; the method was immunoSEQ multiplex PCR. Altogether 9,500 to 11,000 clones are present, 60% to 85% being singletons, with the ten largest covering around 2.8%. The sequencing input was memory CD4+ T cells from blood cultured with regulatory dendritic cells. The subset: CD45RO+ memory T cells. These receptor sequences come from a human donor in good health.

Sample share makes this clone medium-sized. The gene calls are TRBV21-1 and TRBJ1-5; whether TRBD1, the table's D call, matches the DNA was not checked. TRBV21-1 is given as a pseudogene. This CDR3 is built from 14 residues. CDR3 protein: CASSKGNSRWPQHF. The CDR3 DNA reads as TGTGCCAGCAGCAAAGGGAACTCCAGGTGGCCCCAGCATTTT.

V usage is TRBV4-1 and J usage is TRBJ2-3; 8 nucleotides line up with TRBD2. Germline CDR1 and CDR2: MGHRA and YSYEKL. The CDR3 runs 16 residues. J gave up 1 base and V 4 bases, and 7 bases lay outside the gene matches. The CDR3 nucleotides are TGCGCCAGCAGCCCCCTGGAACTAGCGGGCACAGATACGCAGTATTTT. Its translation: CASSPLELAGTDTQYF.

V is TRBV7-2 and J is TRBJ1-5, with 9 bases fitting TRBD1. V lost 6 bases to trimming and J lost 3 bases; unmatched junction nucleotides: 6. The CDR3 sequence is 15 residues long. The germline gives CDR1 SGHTA, CDR2 FQGNSA. The CDR3 region is CASSTGQGINQPQHF. The CDR3 coding sequence is TGTGCCAGCAGTACCGGACAGGGGATCAATCAGCCCCAGCATTTT.

This rearrangement joins TRBV6-5 to TRBJ2-3; TRBD1 agrees at 10 bases. The CDR3 sequence is 15 residues long. With 6 bases clipped from V and 1 base from J, the junction kept 4 bases outside the gene matches. Germline values: CDR1 MNHEY, CDR2 SVGAGI. The CDR3, as DNA: TGTGCCAGCAGCGGGGACAGGGGCCGCACAGATACGCAGTATTTT. Protein: CASSGDRGRTDTQYF.

This sequence joins TRBV6-6 and TRBJ1-3; possibly TRBD1 for D (6 bases). CDR3 length equals 14 residues. Trimming cost V 8 bases and J 4 bases, with 15 bases left between them. Per germline, CDR1 MNHNY and CDR2 SVGAGI (reference sequence). The CDR3 DNA reads as TGTGCCAGCCTCTCAAGTGGGACAGGAAACACCATATATTTT. It translates to CASLSSGTGNTIYF.

On this clone itself: One end of the junction does not line up with germline, which may come from a read error. The rearrangement links TRBV18 to TRBJ2-3, with D hard to call. The CDR3 is 16 residues long. CDR1 is KGHSH and CDR2 is LQKENI in the germline V gene. The CDR3 DNA reads as TGTGCCAGCTCTCCACCCCGGCAGGCTTCCACAGATACGCAGTATTTT. Protein sequence: CASSPPRQASTDTQYF.

The chain joins TRBV19 to TRBJ1-6; possibly TRBD1 for D (6 bases). The CDR3 has 15 amino acids. V shed 8 bases and J shed 7 bases, with 18 bases lying between them. CDR1 and CDR2 from the germline V gene are LNHDA and SQIVND (reference sequence). CDR3 sequence reads: CASSTVAGANSPLHF. The CDR3 region has the DNA TGTGCCAGTTCTACGGTGGCAGGGGCGAATTCACCCCTCCACTTT. Filled out from reference TRBV19 and TRBJ1-6, the complete variable domain reads DGGITQSPKYLFRKEGQNVTLSCEQNLNHDAMYWYRQDPGQGLRLIYYSQIVNDFQKGDIAEGYSVSREKKESFPLTVTSAQKNPTAFYLCASSTVAGANSPLHFGNGTRLTVT.

The V gene is TRBV5-8, the J gene TRBJ2-2, with D unclear. Germline V gives CDR1 SGHTS, CDR2 YDEGEE. V lost 0 bases and J lost 1, with 4 bases in between. This CDR3 spans 14 amino acids. In DNA form, the CDR3 reads TGTGCCAGCAGCTTGGCGGTGAACACCGGGGAGCTGTTTTTT. It specifies CASSLAVNTGELFF.

The chain combines TRBV5-1 with TRBJ2-5, with TRBD1 matching over 7 bases. Losses at the gene ends were 5 bases for V and 5 bases for J; bases not matched to a gene: 6. Germline CDR1 reads SGHRS; CDR2 reads YFSETQ. The CDR3 length is 13 residues. For the CDR3, the DNA is TGCGCCAGCAGTACAGGGGATCGGGAGACCCAGTACTTC. It encodes CASSTGDRETQYF.

This chain uses TRBV5-1 with TRBJ2-3; 12 bases line up with TRBD2. The CDR3 sequence is 17 residues long. Germline CDR1 SGHRS, CDR2 YFSETQ. V shed 0 bases, J shed 6 bases, and the junction held 8 bases outside the gene matches. CDR3 region: CASSLGSSGGAQDTQYF. For the CDR3, the DNA is TGCGCCAGCAGCTTGGGGTCTAGCGGGGGGGCTCAGGATACGCAGTATTTT.

This clone was detected once. The V gene is TRBV5-1, the J gene TRBJ1-2, with 9 bases lining up with TRBD1. Trimming at V came to 4 bases and at J to 8 bases, leaving 9 bases not matched to a gene. CDR1 and CDR2 from the germline V gene are SGHRS and YFSETQ. CDR3 length: 14 amino acids. For the CDR3, the DNA is TGCGCCAGCAGCCCCCAGGGACAGGGCGAAGGCTACACCTTC. It specifies CASSPQGQGEGYTF.

V gene TRBV9 combines with J gene TRBJ2-1, with D tentatively TRBD2 (5 bases). V lost 3 bases to trimming and J lost 6 bases, with 10 bases between them. Germline CDR1 SGDLS, CDR2 YYNGEE. The CDR3 loop spans 13 amino acids. CDR3 nucleotides: TGTGCCAGCAGCGGAATACGGGGCAATGAGCAGTTCTTC. This sequence encodes CASSGIRGNEQFF. The full variable domain, completed using reference TRBV9 and TRBJ2-1, is DSGVTQTPKHLITATGQRVTLRCSPRSGDLSVYWYQQSLDQGLQFLIQYYNGEERAKGNILERFSAQQFPDLHSELNLSSLELGDSALYFCASSGIRGNEQFFGPGTRLTVL.

This chain uses TRBV7-2 with TRBJ2-7; no firm D call. V lost 3 bases, J lost 13 bases, and 19 bases lay in between. The CDR3 runs 13 residues. Germline CDR1 SGHTA, CDR2 FQGNSA. The CDR3 DNA reads as TGTGCCAGCAGCTTCCCGTCCACAGTACCCTTTTACTTC. Translation: CASSFPSTVPFYF.

The chain recombines TRBV6-6 with TRBJ1-1; D perhaps matches TRBD1 (6 bases). In germline, CDR1 is MNHNY, CDR2 SVGAGI (reference sequence). V dropped 4 bases and J dropped 4 bases, with 13 bases sitting between them. This CDR3 contains 14 residues. The CDR3 is CASSLSGRGTEAFF. CDR3 DNA sequence: TGTGCCAGCAGTTTATCAGGCAGGGGCACTGAAGCTTTCTTT.

This clone is medium-sized in the sample. The V and J genes are TRBV7-9 and TRBJ1-2; no firm D call. Germline CDR1 is SEHNR and CDR2 is FQNEAQ (reference sequence). The V and J ends lost 0 bases and 7 bases respectively, with 9 bases between them. This CDR3 spans 13 amino acids. CDR3 amino acids: CASSLADFGGYTF. CDR3 in DNA: TGTGCCAGCAGCTTAGCGGACTTTGGTGGCTACACCTTC.

The chain has TRBV5-1 and TRBJ1-4, with TRBD1 identical over 10 bases. This CDR3 has 14 amino acids. CDR1 and CDR2 from the germline V gene are SGHRS and YFSETQ. The V and J ends lost 4 bases and 6 bases, in that order; junction bases with no gene match: 3. This CDR3 reads CASSPGTGDEKLFF. The CDR3 coding sequence is TGCGCCAGCAGCCCCGGGACAGGGGATGAAAAACTGTTTTTT.

The chain recombines TRBV6-5 with TRBJ1-1; 8 positions match TRBD1. The junction had 8 bases not matched to a gene; V was cut back by 6 bases and J by 8 bases. The germline V gene has CDR1 MNHEY and CDR2 SVGAGI. This CDR3 region has 13 residues. In DNA form, the CDR3 reads TGTGCCAGCAGCTTCGACAGGGGCGGCGAAGCTTTCTTT. Its protein product is CASSFDRGGEAFF.

The V gene is TRBV7-2, the J gene TRBJ2-5; a weak D match, TRBD2 (6 bases). Looked up from germline, CDR1 is SGHTA and CDR2 is FQGNSA. CDR3 length equals 13 residues. Between the trimmed V and J ends, which lost 5 bases and 2 bases, there was a span of 9 bases. The CDR3 loop reads CASSRDLQETQYF. The CDR3 DNA follows: TGTGCCAGCAGCCGGGACTTGCAAGAGACCCAGTACTTC.

The chain joins TRBV5-1 to TRBJ2-5, with D possibly being TRBD1 (6 bases). Germline CDR1 reads SGHRS; CDR2 reads YFSETQ. The CDR3 is 13 amino acids. Trimming removed 3 bases at V and 2 bases at J, with 8 bases between. The CDR3 region has the DNA TGCGCCAGCAGCTGGGACACGCAAGAGACCCAGTACTTC. Its translation: CASSWDTQETQYF.

This sequence joins TRBV5-5 and TRBJ2-7; 7 positions agree with TRBD1. The junction had 5 bases not matched to a gene; V was cut back by 0 bases and J by 2 bases. The CDR3 sequence is 15 residues long. Germline CDR1 is SGHKS and CDR2 is YYEKEE (reference sequence). The CDR3 reads CASSLGVQGPYEQYF. CDR3 in DNA: TGTGCCAGCAGCTTGGGCGTACAGGGGCCCTACGAGCAGTACTTC.